The 25 T cell receptor beta chains below were found in one sample sequenced in a study of T cells after yellow fever vaccination. TCRdb re-derived calls from the 5' RACE reads in MiXCR, one entry per CDR3 protein. The sample includes 170,000 or so distinct CDR3 sequences, 9.3% seen only once; the top ten take roughly 33%. Sequenced material: CD8+ T cells sorted from PBMCs, taken 45 days after the yellow fever booster vaccination. The origin of the receptors is a man aged 18 to 30 who received the YFV17D yellow fever vaccine.

This clonotype has a count of ten or more. The rearrangement joins TRBV4-2 to TRBJ1-5; D gene ambiguous. The germline V gene has CDR1 LGHNA and CDR2 YNFKEQ. This CDR3 has 15 residues. The V gene lost 0 bases and the J gene lost 6 bases, with 12 bases spanning the gap. CDR3 sequence (DNA): TGTGCCAGCAGCCAAGATAGCCAGGTCTTTCAGCCCCAGCATTTT. Translated: CASSQDSQVFQPQHF.

The chain combines TRBV7-2 with TRBJ2-3; D unclear. V lost 2 bases and J 2 bases, leaving 11 bases between the germline ends. From germline, CDR1 is SGHTA and CDR2 FQGNSA. This CDR3 is built from 15 residues. The CDR3 is CASSLTFSVTDTQYF. CDR3 in DNA: TGTGCCAGCAGCTTAACTTTCTCTGTCACAGATACGCAGTATTTT. Full variable domain (remainder filled in from reference TRBV7-2 and TRBJ2-3): GAGVSQSPSNKVTEKGKDVELRCDPISGHTALYWYRQSLGQGLEFLIYFQGNSAPDKSGLPSDRFSAERTGGSVSTLTIQRTQQEDSAVYLCASSLTFSVTDTQYFGPGTRLTVL.

This clonotype was counted many times. V usage is TRBV4-1 and J usage is TRBJ2-1, with 9 bases fitting TRBD1. This CDR3 comprises 14 residues. Germline V gene sequence: CDR1 MGHRA, CDR2 YSYEKL. J was trimmed by 4 bases and V by 6 bases; bases with no gene match: 4. DNA for the CDR3: TGCGCCAGCAGGCCGGGACAGGGTTACAATGAGCAGTTCTTC. Its translation is CASRPGQGYNEQFF.

This clonotype ranks as medium-sized. This chain links TRBV6-2 or TRBV6-3 with TRBJ2-3; D is unclear. Trimming removed 7 bases at V and 2 bases at J, with 16 bases between. CDR1 and CDR2 (germline): MNHEY, SVGEGT. There are 15 residues in the CDR3. The CDR3 DNA sequence: TGTGCCAGCACCCTCTCGGACCGACCCACAGATACGCAGTATTTT. Translating gives CASTLSDRPTDTQYF.

V and J are TRBV5-6 and TRBJ2-1; D uncertain. V was trimmed by 3 bases and J by 0 bases, leaving 10 bases between them. Looked up from germline, CDR1 is SGHDT and CDR2 is YYEEEE. The CDR3 length is 15 residues. The CDR3 sequence: CASSYEDLSYNEQFF. CDR3 bases: TGTGCCAGCAGCTATGAGGACCTCTCCTACAATGAGCAGTTCTTC.

This clonotype was seen more than once but under ten times. The rearrangement links TRBV6-5 to TRBJ1-5; D call uncertain. CDR3 size: 13 residues. V was cut by 2 bases and J by 6 bases, with 8 bases left in between. Germline V gene data show CDR1 as MNHEY and CDR2 as SVGAGI. The CDR3 DNA reads as TGTGCCAGCAGTTACGCTTTGGGTCAGCCCCAGCATTTT. Protein sequence: CASSYALGQPQHF.

This clonotype was seen a few times. The gene calls are TRBV6-6 and TRBJ2-1; D not certain. The CDR3 spans 15 residues. V was cut by 6 bases and J by 2 bases, with 14 bases left in between. Germline assignment: CDR1 MNHNY and CDR2 SVGAGI (reference sequence). The DNA for the CDR3 is TGTGCCAGCAGAAGGGCCATAGTCGCCTACAATGAGCAGTTCTTC. Translated, it gives CASRRAIVAYNEQFF.

This clonotype was detected a few times. V and J are TRBV10-3 and TRBJ1-2; 7 bases are a match to TRBD1. Unmatched junction bases numbered 8, after V lost 0 bases and J lost 4 bases. This CDR3 is 16 amino acids long. Germline lookup yields CDR1 ENHRY and CDR2 SYGVKD. The CDR3: CAISESILGQTYGYTF. CDR3 sequence (DNA): TGTGCCATCAGTGAGTCGATTTTGGGACAGACCTATGGCTACACCTTC.

In this sample, this clonotype turned up a few times. The chain carries TRBV4-2 and TRBJ1-6; 7 bases are a match to TRBD1. V lost 0 bases and J lost 7; bases outside the gene matches: 3. CDR3 length: 15 amino acids. Germline V gene lookup returns CDR1 LGHNA and CDR2 YNFKEQ. The CDR3 region is CASSQDAGGNSPLHF. CDR3 DNA: TGTGCCAGCAGCCAAGACGCAGGGGGAAATTCACCCCTCCACTTT.

This clonotype was found many times. The chain joins TRBV7-9 to TRBJ2-1, with 8 bases lining up with TRBD2. This CDR3 comprises 15 residues. V lost 6 bases to trimming and J lost 5 bases; unmatched junction nucleotides: 9. Germline CDR1 SEHNR, CDR2 FQNEAQ (reference sequence). In DNA, the CDR3 is TGTGCCAGCAGTCCCACCCAGCGGGGGAACAATGAGCAGTTCTTC. Protein: CASSPTQRGNNEQFF.

V gene TRBV4-1 combines with J gene TRBJ1-5, with 7 nucleotides matching TRBD1. Germline values: CDR1 MGHRA, CDR2 YSYEKL. This CDR3 is built from 18 residues. V was clipped by 0 bases and J by 1 base; unmatched bases: 9. For the CDR3, the DNA is TGCGCCAGCAGCCAAGATATGTCAGGGGGGACGAGCAATCAGCCCCAGCATTTT. Translated, it gives CASSQDMSGGTSNQPQHF.

This clonotype was seen ten or more times. V and J are TRBV7-2 and TRBJ2-4; unclear D gene. CDR1 SGHTA and CDR2 FQGNSA come from the germline V gene. The CDR3 is 15 amino acids. The germline V and J ends were trimmed by 1 base and 2 bases, with 9 bases remaining between them. In DNA, the CDR3 is TGTGCCAGCAGCTTAGTATCAGGCTCCAAAAACATTCAGTACTTC. Encoded protein: CASSLVSGSKNIQYF.

V and J are TRBV6-2 or TRBV6-3 and TRBJ1-1; no reliable D call. The CDR3 covers 15 residues. V gave up 2 bases and J gave up 1 base, with 11 bases separating them. The germline gives CDR1 MNHEY, CDR2 SVGEGT. The CDR3 coding sequence is TGTGCCAGCAGTTACCTCGCCCTGAAGAACACTGAAGCTTTCTTT. This codes for CASSYLALKNTEAFF.

The chain links TRBV20-1 to TRBJ2-1, with a weak D call TRBD1 (6 bases). Germline-derived CDR1 and CDR2 are DFQATT and SNEGSKA (reference sequence). The length of the CDR3 is 13 residues. The V end lost 5 bases, the J end lost 2 bases, and 10 bases lay between the germline ends. This CDR3 is CSAGGHAYNEQFF. The CDR3 nucleotides read TGCAGTGCTGGGGGACATGCCTACAATGAGCAGTTCTTC.

J is TRBJ2-7 and V is TRBV5-1; D possibly matches TRBD1 or TRBD2 (6 bases each). The germline V gene encodes CDR1 SGHRS and CDR2 YFSETQ. Between the trimmed V and J ends, which lost 0 bases and 10 bases, there was a span of 14 bases. The CDR3 runs to 13 residues. CDR3 region: CASSLDFGGRQYV. DNA for the CDR3: TGCGCCAGCAGCTTGGATTTTGGGGGGCGACAGTACGTC.

This chain joins TRBV4-1 and TRBJ2-2; possibly TRBD1 for D (5 bases). Per germline, CDR1 MGHRA and CDR2 YSYEKL. This CDR3 contains 15 residues. The V gene lost 0 bases and the J gene lost 6 bases, with 11 bases spanning the gap. The CDR3 sequence: CASSQDSGLAGELFF. The CDR3 DNA reads TGCGCCAGCAGCCAAGATTCAGGGTTGGCCGGGGAGCTGTTTTTT.

At least ten counts were recorded for this clonotype. The chain uses TRBV13 and TRBJ2-4, with D tentatively TRBD1 (5 bases). The CDR3 has 18 residues. Between the trimmed V and J ends, which lost 5 bases and 0 bases, there was a span of 20 bases. Looked up from germline, CDR1 is PRHDT and CDR2 is FYEKMQ (reference sequence). The CDR3 here is CASSPTYGAGKAKNIQYF. For the CDR3, the DNA is TGTGCCAGCAGCCCGACCTATGGGGCCGGAAAAGCCAAAAACATTCAGTACTTC.

The sample holds a few counts of this clonotype. The chain carries TRBV27 and TRBJ2-7, with D possibly TRBD1 on 5 matching bases. V was pared by 2 bases and J by 3 bases, with 14 bases between. This CDR3 spans 15 amino acids. CDR1 and CDR2 (germline): MNHEY, SMNVEV (reference sequence). The CDR3: CASSLMAGLRYEQYF. As DNA, the CDR3 is TGTGCCAGCAGTTTAATGGCAGGGTTACGCTACGAGCAGTACTTC.

CDR3 nucleotide sequence: TGCGCCAGCAGCCAAGAAGAGGGACCCCATCAGCCCCAGCATTTT. Protein: CASSQEEGPHQPQHF. The chain combines TRBV4-3 with TRBJ1-5; maybe TRBD1 (5 bases). The CDR3 is 15 amino acids. The V end was cut by 0 bases, the J end by 5 bases, with 11 bases between. The V gene's germline CDR1 is LGHNA and CDR2 YSLEER.

This clonotype turned up a few times. The rearrangement uses TRBV7-9 and TRBJ1-1; D gene ambiguous. CDR3 length: 14 amino acids. The V end was cut by 5 bases, the J end by 2 bases, with 12 bases between. Germline-derived CDR1 and CDR2 are SEHNR and FQNEAQ (reference sequence). As DNA, the CDR3 is TGTGCCAGCAGCCTCTCGACACCTAACACTGAAGCTTTCTTT. Translated, it gives CASSLSTPNTEAFF.

This clonotype was counted ten times or more. This sequence joins TRBV9 and TRBJ2-1; TRBD2 is a possible D gene (5 bases). CDR3 length: 13 amino acids. V gave up 4 bases and J gave up 8 bases, with 13 bases separating them. The germline V gene has CDR1 SGDLS and CDR2 YYNGEE. The CDR3 DNA is TGTGCCAGCAGCCTCACCTCCGGGGATGAGCAGTTCTTC. Its protein is CASSLTSGDEQFF. Using reference TRBV9 and TRBJ2-1 for the parts outside the CDR3, the full variable domain is DSGVTQTPKHLITATGQRVTLRCSPRSGDLSVYWYQQSLDQGLQFLIQYYNGEERAKGNILERFSAQQFPDLHSELNLSSLELGDSALYFCASSLTSGDEQFFGPGTRLTVL.

Only one count was recorded for this clonotype. This sequence joins TRBV5-1 and TRBJ1-2, with D maybe TRBD1 (6 bases). This CDR3 is 15 amino acids long. Germline CDR1 and CDR2: SGHRS and YFSETQ. V lost 2 bases to trimming and J lost 1 base, with 12 bases between them. CDR3 loop: CASSLEGTHNYGYTF. The CDR3 DNA is TGCGCCAGCAGCTTAGAAGGGACACATAACTATGGCTACACCTTC.

This clonotype was observed a few times. The chain couples TRBV27 to TRBJ2-2; tentatively, D is TRBD1 or TRBD2 (5 bases each). The CDR3 loop spans 14 amino acids. Trimming cost V 5 bases and J 2 bases, with 9 bases left between them. Germline V gives CDR1 MNHEY, CDR2 SMNVEV (reference sequence). Written as DNA, the CDR3 is TGTGCCAGCAGTGGTGGGGGTAACACCGGGGAGCTGTTTTTT. Translating gives CASSGGGNTGELFF.

The genes are TRBV15 and TRBJ2-7; TRBD1 matches at 9 bases. The V and J ends lost 8 bases and 1 base, in that order; junction bases with no gene match: 9. This CDR3 comprises 15 residues. Germline V lookup: CDR1 LNHNV, CDR2 YYDKDF (reference sequence). The CDR3 bases are TGTGCCACCCGCCCCCAGGGACAGGGATCCTACGAGCAGTACTTC. It translates to CATRPQGQGSYEQYF. Together with reference TRBV15 and TRBJ2-7, the CDR3 gives the full variable domain: DAMVIQNPRYQVTQFGKPVTLSCSQTLNHNVMYWYQQKSSQAPKLLFHYYDKDFNNEADTPDNFQSRRPNTSFCFLDIRSPGLGDTAMYLCATRPQGQGSYEQYFGPGTRLTVT.

Only a few counts were recorded for this clonotype. The rearrangement joins TRBV4-1 to TRBJ2-7; D call uncertain. Looked up from germline, CDR1 is MGHRA and CDR2 is YSYEKL. V dropped 3 bases and J dropped 3 bases, with 9 bases sitting between them. This CDR3 comprises 13 residues. As DNA, the CDR3 is TGCGCCAGCAGCCAGATGGTGGGCTACGAGCAGTACTTC. It is translated as CASSQMVGYEQYF.